Below are 2 T cell receptor beta chains sequenced from a single sample in a study of control samples from healthy donors and cancer patients. Only in-frame clones appear in the TCRdb table, and some are missing; sequencing was by immunoSEQ multiplex PCR. The data contain some 150,000 clones, 75% to 95% of them singletons. Sample: blood. All receptors derive from a woman younger than 45 in good health.

This chain uses TRBV9 with TRBJ1-2; 8 nucleotides agree with TRBD1. CDR1 and CDR2 from the germline V gene are SGDLS and YYNGEE. This CDR3 contains 13 residues. Unmatched junction bases numbered 5, after V lost 5 bases and J lost 5 bases. This CDR3 is CASRLTGGYGYTF. CDR3 DNA: TGTGCCAGCAGACTCACAGGGGGTTATGGCTACACCTTC.

This chain links TRBV24-1 with TRBJ1-2, with 9 nucleotides matching TRBD1. Germline V gives CDR1 KGHDR, CDR2 SFDVKD. The junction had 3 bases not matched to a gene; V was cut back by 0 bases and J by 2 bases. This CDR3 is 16 amino acids long. The CDR3 here is CATSDLVTGGNYGYTF. The CDR3 coding sequence is TGTGCCACCAGTGATTTGGTGACAGGGGGAAACTATGGCTACACCTTC.